Below are 8 T cell receptor beta chains sequenced from a single sample in a study of blood T cell repertoires in COVID-19. Here immunoSEQ multiplex PCR was the method, and the copy in TCRdb shows in-frame clones only, minus some. The data contain over 10,000 clones, more than 70% of them singletons. What was sequenced was peripheral blood. The receptors come from a human donor in a cohort sampled during active COVID-19.

The CDR3 region is CASSLAIGGNSPLHF. As DNA, the CDR3 is TGCGCCAGCAGCTTGGCCATAGGGGGCAATTCACCCCTCCACTTT. V is TRBV5-1 and J is TRBJ1-6; TRBD1 aligns across 7 bases. V gave up 0 bases and J gave up 7 bases; unmatched junction bases: 4. The V gene's germline CDR1 is SGHRS and CDR2 YFSETQ. This CDR3 has 15 residues.

This clone was detected once. The V gene is TRBV12-5, the J gene TRBJ1-2, with D perhaps TRBD1 (5 bases). The CDR3 length is 15 residues. V dropped 6 bases and J dropped 3 bases, with 17 bases sitting between them. Germline CDR1 reads LGHNT; CDR2 reads FRNRAP. CDR3 nucleotide sequence: TGTGCTAGTGGCCCCCCGTCGACAGTCTACTATGGCTACACCTTC. It codes for CASGPPSTVYYGYTF. Drawing the rest from reference TRBV12-5 and TRBJ1-2, the complete variable domain is DARVTQTPRHKVTEMGQEVTMRCQPILGHNTVFWYRQTMMQGLELLAYFRNRAPLDDSGMPKDRFSAEMPDATLATLKIQPSEPRDSAVYFCASGPPSTVYYGYTFGSGTRLTVV.

The V gene is TRBV4-1, the J gene TRBJ1-1, with D perhaps TRBD1 (5 bases). V lost 0 bases and J lost 3, with 8 bases in between. The CDR3 sequence is 14 residues long. Germline V gene lookup returns CDR1 MGHRA and CDR2 YSYEKL. In DNA form, the CDR3 reads TGCGCCAGCAGCCAAGATGGGGGGGACACTGAAGCTTTCTTT. Protein product: CASSQDGGDTEAFF.

The chain links TRBV9 to TRBJ1-6; TRBD1 is a possible D gene (5 bases). Germline CDR1 SGDLS, CDR2 YYNGEE. The CDR3 sequence is 14 residues long. Trimming shortened V by 0 bases and J by 10 bases, and 11 bases separated the two germline ends. CDR3 region: CASSVAGGWSPLHF. The CDR3, as DNA: TGTGCCAGCAGCGTAGCGGGGGGATGGTCACCCCTCCACTTT.

The CDR3 sequence: CASSPDPGGEQFF. The CDR3 DNA follows: TGTGCCAGCAGCCCAGATCCGGGGGGTGAGCAGTTCTTC. The rearrangement links TRBV7-8 to TRBJ2-1; 7 bases fit TRBD2. Germline-derived CDR1 and CDR2 are SGHVS and FQNEAQ. There are 13 residues in the CDR3. J was trimmed by 9 bases and V by 5 bases; bases with no gene match: 7.

The gene calls are TRBV2 and TRBJ2-1, with 8 bases matching TRBD1. Germline loops: CDR1 SNHLY, CDR2 FYNNEI. This CDR3 is 16 amino acids long. The V gene end was trimmed by 7 bases and the J gene end by 8 bases; junction bases not matched to a gene: 16. The CDR3 loop is CASTHILLTGVYEQFF. The CDR3 DNA follows: TGTGCCAGCACTCACATTCTGTTGACAGGGGTCTATGAGCAGTTCTTC.

The chain employs TRBV4-3 and TRBJ1-1, with D tentatively TRBD1 (6 bases). This CDR3 region has 15 residues. Deletions cut 0 bases from V and 6 bases from J, with 14 bases between. Germline CDR1 is LGHNA and CDR2 is YSLEER. The CDR3 sequence is CASSQDRGLYAEAFF. CDR3 nucleotides: TGCGCCAGCAGCCAAGACAGGGGCCTGTACGCTGAAGCTTTCTTT.

The rearrangement links TRBV27 to TRBJ2-7, with D possibly being TRBD1 (6 bases). Trimming cost V 9 bases and J 7 bases, with 19 bases left between them. Germline V lookup: CDR1 MNHEY, CDR2 SMNVEV (reference sequence). The CDR3 is 13 residues long. The CDR3 DNA follows: TGTGCCAGTTCAGGGGAAGCCCCGGGGGAGCAGTACTTC. The encoded protein is CASSGEAPGEQYF.